The entry that follows covers one T cell receptor beta chain sequence. This CDR3 region has 15 residues. The germline V gene has CDR1 MNHEY and CDR2 SVGEGT. V was clipped by 10 bases and J by 6 bases, with 25 bases between them. These data are taken from a study of T cell repertoires in cytomegalovirus infection. TCRdb fed the reads into MiXCR, producing one record per CDR3 protein. The sample yields about 97,000 distinct CDR3 sequences, about 15% seen once. The sample taken for sequencing was PBMCs. This receptor was identified in a human donor in good health (CMV status not recorded). Some clones in this sample may be carry-over from other donors' samples. V and J are TRBV6-2 or TRBV6-3 and TRBJ2-7; tentatively, D is TRBD2 (6 bases). The CDR3 protein is CANKPGRDRAGEQYF. In nucleotides, the CDR3 is TGTGCCAACAAACCGGGGCGGGATCGCGCGGGCGAGCAGTACTTC.